The 29 T cell receptor beta chains below come from one sample, sequenced in a study of T cell responses to AZD1222 COVID-19 vaccine. The table came from immunoSEQ multiplex PCR; TCRdb's copy has only in-frame clones and leaves some out. The data contain about 140,000 clones, 92% of them singletons. The specimen comprised peripheral blood, sampled 28 days after the second AZD1222 dose. All receptors come from an adult who received the AZD1222 COVID-19 vaccine.

V is TRBV5-1 and J is TRBJ1-2, with 9 nucleotides matching TRBD1. The V gene end was trimmed by 4 bases and the J gene end by 4 bases; junction bases not matched to a gene: 14. The CDR3 totals 17 residues. The germline V gene has CDR1 SGHRS and CDR2 YFSETQ. In nucleotides, the CDR3 is TGCGCCAGCAGCCCCGGAATTCGGACAGGGGAAAGCTATGGCTACACCTTC. Translation gives CASSPGIRTGESYGYTF.

This rearrangement joins TRBV7-9 to TRBJ2-7; 7 nucleotides match TRBD1. Germline CDR1 SEHNR, CDR2 FQNEAQ (reference sequence). J lost 2 bases, V lost 4 bases, and 5 bases had no gene match. The CDR3 has 14 amino acids. The CDR3 DNA reads TGTGCCAGCAGCTACCGGGACAGTCCCTACGAGCAGTACTTC. It specifies CASSYRDSPYEQYF.

The J gene is TRBJ2-7, the V gene TRBV6-5; maybe TRBD2 (5 bases). V dropped 8 bases and J dropped 3 bases, with 14 bases sitting between them. The germline V gene has CDR1 MNHEY and CDR2 SVGAGI. The CDR3 contains 13 residues. CDR3 coding DNA: TGTGCCAGCTCGTATGCCCGGGGCTACGAGCAGTACTTC. The encoded protein is CASSYARGYEQYF.

The V and J genes are TRBV19 and TRBJ2-5; 9 bases agree with TRBD2. CDR3 length: 15 amino acids. Germline CDR1 reads LNHDA; CDR2 reads SQIVND (reference sequence). J gave up 4 bases and V 3 bases, and 6 bases lay outside the gene matches. The CDR3 region has the DNA TGTGCCAGTAGTATCCTAGCGGGGTCGTCAGAGACCCAGTACTTC. Protein product: CASSILAGSSETQYF.

The chain joins TRBV4-2 to TRBJ1-4; tentative D call: TRBD1 (5 bases). Germline CDR1 reads LGHNA; CDR2 reads YNFKEQ. This CDR3 has 17 amino acids. The V gene lost 1 base and the J gene lost 7 bases, with 19 bases spanning the gap. This CDR3 reads CASSQGGFVEASEKLFF. The DNA for the CDR3 is TGTGCCAGCAGCCAAGGGGGCTTTGTAGAGGCAAGTGAAAAACTGTTTTTT.

This chain joins TRBV5-8 and TRBJ2-5, with 11 bases matching TRBD1. This CDR3 contains 16 residues. The V segment lost 2 bases and the J segment 5 bases; nucleotides outside the gene matches: 8. Germline CDR1 SGHTS, CDR2 YDEGEE. The CDR3 DNA is TGTGCCAGCAGCTTTTGGACAGGGGGCCAGGGCGAGACCCAGTACTTC. Protein: CASSFWTGGQGETQYF.

The chain carries TRBV5-6 and TRBJ2-1; 7 bases are a match to TRBD2. The ends lost 0 bases at V and 5 bases at J; junction bases unmatched: 8. The CDR3 runs to 16 residues. Germline lookup yields CDR1 SGHDT and CDR2 YYEEEE. The CDR3 sequence: CASSLAGGRGNNEQFF. CDR3 nucleotide sequence: TGTGCCAGCAGCTTGGCCGGCGGGAGAGGGAACAATGAGCAGTTCTTC.

The rearrangement links TRBV4-2 to TRBJ2-2, with D perhaps TRBD1 (6 bases). This CDR3 is 16 amino acids long. Germline CDR1 is LGHNA and CDR2 is YNFKEQ. The germline V and J ends were trimmed by 1 base and 3 bases, with 12 bases remaining between them. The CDR3 DNA follows: TGTGCCAGCAGCCAAGTCTGGGGGCGGGACACCGGGGAGCTGTTTTTT. This encodes CASSQVWGRDTGELFF.

The chain employs TRBV19 and TRBJ2-2, with a tentative D call TRBD2 (6 bases). The CDR3 is 14 amino acids. Germline CDR1 LNHDA, CDR2 SQIVND (reference sequence). With 3 bases removed from V and 6 bases from J, the gap between germline ends came to 11 bases. The CDR3 DNA follows: TGTGCCAGTAGTATTGGGGGGTTGGCCGGGGAGCTGTTTTTT. This gives the protein CASSIGGLAGELFF.

The chain carries TRBV6-2 or TRBV6-3 and TRBJ1-1, with D uncertain. The ends were cut back, 2 bases at V and 7 bases at J, with 8 bases in the middle. The CDR3 extends over 12 amino acids. Germline CDR1 is MNHEY and CDR2 is SVGEGT. The CDR3 DNA follows: TGTGCCAGCAGTTACCGGGGTTATGAAGCTTTCTTT. It translates to CASSYRGYEAFF.

About this clone: A read error may produce the germline difference seen at one junction end. V is TRBV5-4 and J is TRBJ2-7; 7 bases fit TRBD2. Germline CDR1 is SGHNT and CDR2 is YYREEE (reference sequence). CDR3 size: 16 residues. CDR3 nucleotides: TGTGCCAGCAGCACAAGGACTACCGGGGGGTCCTCCGAGCAGTACTTC. Protein product: CASSTRTTGGSSEQYF.

V usage is TRBV7-2 and J usage is TRBJ2-3; 8 bases line up with TRBD2. The CDR3 has 17 residues. The J segment lost 2 bases and the V segment lost 4 bases, leaving 11 bases of the junction unmatched. Germline CDR1 is SGHTA and CDR2 is FQGNSA. Here the CDR3 DNA reads TGTGCCAGCAGCTCAAGAATCACTAGCGGATACACAGATACGCAGTATTTT. Translating gives CASSSRITSGYTDTQYF.

V and J are TRBV5-5 and TRBJ1-2; the D gene is possibly TRBD1 (5 bases). With 4 bases removed from V and 7 bases from J, the gap between germline ends came to 20 bases. The germline gives CDR1 SGHKS, CDR2 YYEKEE (reference sequence). The CDR3 covers 15 residues. The CDR3 sequence: CASSPLRGLESGYTF. The CDR3 DNA reads TGTGCCAGCAGCCCACTTCGGGGCTTAGAAAGTGGCTACACCTTC.

This clone has a single count. The J gene is TRBJ1-2, the V gene TRBV27, with D possibly being TRBD1 (6 bases). Germline V gene sequence: CDR1 MNHEY, CDR2 SMNVEV (reference sequence). The CDR3 is 14 residues long. The V gene lost 1 base and the J gene lost 4 bases, with 10 bases spanning the gap. The CDR3 DNA follows: TGTGCCAGCAGTTTATACGGGGGCGGCTATGGCTACACCTTC. Protein sequence: CASSLYGGGYGYTF.

The chain joins TRBV9 to TRBJ2-1, with 8 bases matching TRBD2. The ends lost 3 bases at V and 3 bases at J; junction bases unmatched: 8. This CDR3 has 16 residues. In germline, CDR1 is SGDLS, CDR2 YYNGEE. The CDR3 coding sequence is TGTGCCAGCAGCGCCGAGGGACGGGGGGGCTACAATGAGCAGTTCTTC. This gives the protein CASSAEGRGGYNEQFF.

The V and J genes are TRBV4-1 and TRBJ2-3, with TRBD2 matching 8 bases. The ends lost 4 bases at V and 2 bases at J; junction bases unmatched: 14. CDR3 length: 18 amino acids. From germline, CDR1 is MGHRA and CDR2 YSYEKL. This CDR3 reads CASSRGASGLRDTDTQYF. The CDR3 nucleotides are TGCGCCAGCAGCCGGGGCGCTAGCGGGCTCCGTGACACAGATACGCAGTATTTT.

The rearrangement joins TRBV11-2 to TRBJ1-5; 7 nucleotides match TRBD1. After removal of 5 bases from V and 3 bases from J, the junction contained 7 bases not matched to a gene. CDR3 length equals 15 residues. Germline V gene sequence: CDR1 SGHAT, CDR2 FQNNGV. CDR3 region: CASSIGTAPNQPQHF. The CDR3 DNA reads as TGTGCCAGCAGCATAGGGACAGCCCCCAATCAGCCCCAGCATTTT. The variable domain in full, with the rest retrieved from reference TRBV11-2 and TRBJ1-5, is EAGVAQSPRYKIIEKRQSVAFWCNPISGHATLYWYQQILGQGPKLLIQFQNNGVVDDSQLPKDRFSAERLKGVDSTLKIQPAKLEDSAVYLCASSIGTAPNQPQHFGDGTRLSIL.

This clone came up once. This chain joins TRBV4-3 and TRBJ1-2; D might be TRBD1 (6 bases). The CDR3 length is 17 residues. V gave up 0 bases and J gave up 4 bases, with 18 bases separating them. The germline gives CDR1 LGHNA, CDR2 YSLEER. The CDR3 is CASSQDFYRVGVYGYTF. The CDR3 DNA reads TGCGCCAGCAGCCAAGATTTTTACAGGGTCGGGGTCTATGGCTACACCTTC.

The V and J genes are TRBV7-9 and TRBJ2-1; no clear D gene. Trimming pared 0 bases from V and 6 bases from J, leaving 12 bases between. This CDR3 comprises 15 residues. Germline CDR1 and CDR2: SEHNR and FQNEAQ (reference sequence). The CDR3 is CASSLATPTSNEQFF. In DNA, the CDR3 is TGTGCCAGCAGCTTAGCTACACCTACCTCCAATGAGCAGTTCTTC.

V usage is TRBV10-1 and J usage is TRBJ1-5; D remains unclear. Germline V gene lookup returns CDR1 WNHNN and CDR2 SYGVQD (reference sequence). The CDR3 has 21 amino acids. V gave up 4 bases and J gave up 3 bases, with 31 bases separating them. CDR3 sequence reads: CASSVGRSKGVPTRSNQPQHF. In nucleotides, the CDR3 is TGCGCCAGCAGTGTCGGAAGGAGTAAGGGAGTTCCAACCCGATCCAATCAGCCCCAGCATTTT.

The rearrangement links TRBV11-2 to TRBJ1-1; 8 bases line up with TRBD1. Per the germline V gene, CDR1 is SGHAT and CDR2 is FQNNGV. CDR3 length equals 15 residues. After removal of 0 bases from V and 3 bases from J, the junction contained 3 bases not matched to a gene. DNA of the CDR3: TGTGCCAGCAGCTTAGAGTCAGGGGGCTACACTGAAGCTTTCTTT. Translated: CASSLESGGYTEAFF. Together with reference TRBV11-2 and TRBJ1-1, the CDR3 gives the full variable domain: EAGVAQSPRYKIIEKRQSVAFWCNPISGHATLYWYQQILGQGPKLLIQFQNNGVVDDSQLPKDRFSAERLKGVDSTLKIQPAKLEDSAVYLCASSLESGGYTEAFFGQGTRLTVV.

This chain uses TRBV19 with TRBJ2-2; the match to TRBD1 covers 7 bases. The CDR3 totals 14 residues. Germline V CDR1 and CDR2: LNHDA, SQIVND (reference sequence). The V and J ends lost 7 bases and 7 bases, in that order; junction bases with no gene match: 9. The DNA for the CDR3 is TGTGCCAGTAAGCCGGGACAGACCGGCGGGGAGCTGTTTTTT. Residues: CASKPGQTGGELFF.

The count of this clone is one. The CDR3 nucleotides read TGTGCCAGCAGCTTGTTGTCAGCCCCATATGGCTACACCTTC. It encodes CASSLLSAPYGYTF. The gene calls are TRBV5-6 and TRBJ1-2; D gene ambiguous. The CDR3 loop spans 14 amino acids. Germline assignment: CDR1 SGHDT and CDR2 YYEEEE. Trimming took off 1 base at V and 5 bases at J, with 12 bases between the two ends.

The chain employs TRBV10-3 and TRBJ1-1, with a tentative D call TRBD1 (5 bases). This CDR3 has 14 amino acids. Trimming took 4 bases from V and 5 from J, leaving 14 bases between them. Germline values: CDR1 ENHRY, CDR2 SYGVKD. This CDR3 reads CAISAAGVGTEAFF. The CDR3 DNA reads as TGTGCCATCAGTGCCGCGGGGGTAGGGACTGAAGCTTTCTTT.

The J gene is TRBJ1-2, the V gene TRBV10-3; TRBD1 aligns across 7 bases. CDR3 length: 12 residues. The junction had 7 bases not matched to a gene; V was cut back by 10 bases and J by 5 bases. Germline V CDR1 and CDR2: ENHRY, SYGVKD. CDR3 protein: CATQGEAYGYTF. In nucleotides, the CDR3 is TGTGCCACCCAGGGGGAAGCGTATGGCTACACCTTC.

V gene TRBV19 combines with J gene TRBJ2-1; unclear D gene. Germline V CDR1 and CDR2: LNHDA, SQIVND (reference sequence). There are 14 residues in the CDR3. The germline V and J ends were trimmed by 7 bases and 4 bases, with 14 bases remaining between them. The CDR3 region has the DNA TGTGCCAGTAAGGTAGGAATATATTACAATGAGCAGTTCTTC. This sequence encodes CASKVGIYYNEQFF. Based on the CDR3 plus reference TRBV19 and TRBJ2-1, the full variable domain is DGGITQSPKYLFRKEGQNVTLSCEQNLNHDAMYWYRQDPGQGLRLIYYSQIVNDFQKGDIAEGYSVSREKKESFPLTVTSAQKNPTAFYLCASKVGIYYNEQFFGPGTRLTVL.

The gene calls are TRBV6-1 and TRBJ1-5; D perhaps matches TRBD1 (5 bases). Trimming shortened V by 2 bases and J by 5 bases, and 13 bases separated the two germline ends. The CDR3 is 15 amino acids. Germline loops: CDR1 MNHNS, CDR2 SASEGT. The CDR3 protein is CASSEYIRGDQPQHF. The CDR3 region has the DNA TGTGCCAGCAGTGAATATATTCGGGGGGATCAGCCCCAGCATTTT.

The chain is built from TRBV6-5 and TRBJ1-4; 8 bases match TRBD1. CDR1 is MNHEY, CDR2 SVGAGI, per germline. The CDR3 is made up of 15 amino acids. The V gene end was trimmed by 7 bases and the J gene end by 8 bases; junction bases not matched to a gene: 12. This CDR3 reads CASIEQGAGKEKLFF. DNA of the CDR3: TGTGCCAGCATCGAGCAGGGGGCGGGGAAGGAAAAACTGTTTTTT.

The chain carries TRBV5-1 and TRBJ2-2; perhaps TRBD2 as D (5 bases). CDR3 length: 15 residues. The V gene lost 5 bases and the J gene lost 5 bases, with 16 bases spanning the gap. Per germline, CDR1 SGHRS and CDR2 YFSETQ. CDR3 loop: CASSKTGGRTGELFF. As DNA, the CDR3 is TGCGCCAGCAGTAAAACGGGCGGGCGGACCGGGGAGCTGTTTTTT.